This is a list of T cell receptor beta chains from one sample in a study of cytomegalovirus exposure and HLA in healthy donors. Repertoires were generated with immunoSEQ multiplex PCR, while TCRdb's copy carries only in-frame clones and drops some. The sample holds more than 150,000 clones; 60% to 80% are singletons and the top ten take roughly 13%. Input material: PBMCs. The receptors derive from a man aged 45 to 65 in good health and CMV-seropositive. CDR3s include the opening cysteine and the closing phenylalanine or tryptophan. The order of the fields is D gene, V gene, J gene, clone size, CDR3 protein, CDR3 DNA. The D gene is left open where the match is weak. Size is stated for part of the rows, as once, few or many counts, or as a class when the clone is expanded.

TRBD2	TRBV4-1	TRBJ2-5	-	CASSQELKGLAGGPLKETQYF	TGCGCCAGCAGCCAAGAACTAAAGGGGCTAGCGGGGGGACCTCTGAAGGAGACCCAGTACTTC
TRBD1	TRBV18	TRBJ2-4	once	CASSPPGQGIAKNIQYF	TGTGCCAGCTCACCACCCGGACAGGGGATAGCCAAAAACATTCAGTACTTC
-	TRBV4-3	TRBJ1-5	-	CASSQVRQANQPQHF	TGCGCCAGCAGCCAGGTTAGACAGGCCAATCAGCCCCAGCATTTT
TRBD2	TRBV2	TRBJ2-5	-	CASKRAASGGGGQETQYF	TGTGCCAGCAAAAGGGCGGCTAGCGGGGGTGGGGGACAAGAGACCCAGTACTTC
TRBD2	TRBV29-1	TRBJ2-1	-	CSVDTSGGNEQFF	TGCAGCGTTGATACGAGCGGGGGGAATGAGCAGTTCTTC
TRBD1	TRBV19	TRBJ1-6	-	CASSKGQANSPLHF	TGTGCCAGCAGTAAGGGACAGGCGAATTCACCCCTCCACTTT
-	TRBV5-5	TRBJ1-3	-	CASSPTGVGNTIYF	TGTGCCAGCAGCCCGACGGGGGTCGGGAACACCATATATTTT
-	TRBV7-9	TRBJ1-2	-	CASSPGGTRVNYGYTF	TGTGCCAGCAGCCCCGGTGGAACTAGGGTGAACTATGGCTACACCTTC
-	TRBV28	TRBJ1-2	-	CASSLTGNGYTF	TGTGCCAGCAGCCTTACAGGGAATGGCTACACCTTC
TRBD1	TRBV4-1	TRBJ1-6	-	CASSQERFNRGNSPLHF	TGCGCCAGCAGCCAGGAACGCTTTAACAGGGGGAATTCACCCCTCCACTTT
-	TRBV7-9	TRBJ2-7	-	CASSLAEFRGAYEQYF	TGTGCCAGCAGCTTAGCGGAGTTCAGGGGTGCCTACGAGCAGTACTTC
-	TRBV6-1	TRBJ1-5	-	CASTKQGPSVAQHF	TGTGCCAGCACCAAACAGGGCCCCTCGGTGGCCCAGCATTTT
-	TRBV6-5	TRBJ1-5	-	CASSSNTRSNQPQHF	TGTGCCAGCAGTTCCAACACAAGAAGCAATCAGCCCCAGCATTTT
TRBD2	TRBV15	TRBJ2-3	-	CATSPGLAVPTDTQYF	TGTGCCACCAGCCCGGGACTAGCGGTACCCACAGATACGCAGTATTTT
-	TRBV29-1	TRBJ2-4	-	CSVEPGPAKNIQYF	TGCAGCGTTGAACCTGGGCCAGCCAAAAACATTCAGTACTTC
-	TRBV5-6	TRBJ2-7	-	CASSLGRSEQYF	TGTGCCAGCAGCTTGGGTCGGAGCGAGCAGTACTTC
-	TRBV15	TRBJ1-3	-	CATSKGGEVAGNTIYF	TGTGCCACCAGCAAAGGAGGGGAAGTGGCTGGAAACACCATATATTTT
TRBD1	TRBV6-6	TRBJ1-6	-	CASRIPGTGANSPLHF	TGTGCCAGCAGAATTCCCGGGACAGGGGCCAATTCACCCCTCCACTTT
-	TRBV6-1	TRBJ1-5	-	CASSPGLSQPQHF	TGTGCCAGCAGCCCTGGACTGTCTCAGCCCCAGCATTTT
-	TRBV9	TRBJ2-1	-	CASSVSGTTSSYNEQFF	TGTGCCAGCAGCGTCTCAGGGACGACTAGCTCCTACAATGAGCAGTTCTTC
-	TRBV28	TRBJ1-3	-	CASSLATGKGNTIYF	TGTGCCAGCAGTTTAGCCACAGGGAAAGGAAACACCATATATTTT
-	TRBV2	TRBJ2-5	-	CASRGEETQYF	TGTGCCAGCAGAGGAGAAGAGACCCAGTACTTC
TRBD2	TRBV4-1	TRBJ2-5	-	CASSQKTSGGAVGKTQYF	TGCGCCAGCAGCCAAAAGACTAGCGGGGGGGCTGTAGGGAAGACCCAGTACTTC
-	TRBV14	TRBJ1-1	-	CASSLYKKNTEAFF	TGTGCCAGCAGCCTATACAAGAAGAACACTGAAGCTTTCTTT
-	TRBV7-3	TRBJ1-1	once	CASSLRGSEEAFF	TGTGCCAGCAGCCTTAGGGGTTCGGAGGAAGCTTTCTTT
-	TRBV29-1	TRBJ1-2	-	CSVRSREDYGYTF	TGCAGCGTTCGCTCCAGGGAGGACTATGGCTACACCTTC
TRBD2	TRBV6-1	TRBJ2-3	-	CASSEGLAGGSTQYF	TGTGCCAGCAGTGAAGGGCTAGCGGGGGGCTCGACGCAGTATTTT
-	TRBV6-5	TRBJ1-1	-	CASSYSDFSGNTEAFF	TGTGCCAGCAGTTACTCCGATTTCTCAGGGAACACTGAAGCTTTCTTT
-	TRBV4-3	TRBJ2-7	few	CASSFYKQKAAYEQYF	TGCGCCAGCAGTTTTTACAAGCAGAAGGCGGCATACGAGCAGTACTTC
-	TRBV2	TRBJ1-5	-	CASRSRGGIQPQHF	TGTGCCAGCAGATCTCGGGGCGGGATTCAGCCCCAGCATTTT
-	TRBV10-3	TRBJ2-2	-	CATLKAENTGELFF	TGTGCCACACTTAAAGCCGAGAACACCGGGGAGCTGTTTTTT
-	TRBV30	TRBJ2-7	once	CAWSVQEGVEQYF	TGTGCCTGGAGTGTACAGGAGGGAGTCGAGCAGTACTTC
-	TRBV5-1	TRBJ1-2	-	CASSLNSRGYTF	TGCGCCAGCAGCTTGAATTCCAGGGGCTACACCTTC
-	TRBV27	TRBJ2-7	few	CASSFSSQSSYEQYF	TGTGCCAGCAGTTTTAGTAGTCAAAGCTCCTACGAGCAGTACTTC
TRBD2	TRBV4-2	TRBJ2-1	-	CASSQDPGRGGSNEQFF	TGTGCCAGCAGCCAAGATCCGGGGCGGGGGGGCTCCAATGAGCAGTTCTTC
TRBD2	TRBV15	TRBJ2-2	once	CATSPTSGGTGELFF	TGTGCCACCAGTCCGACTAGCGGGGGCACCGGGGAGCTGTTTTTT
TRBD1	TRBV19	TRBJ1-5	-	CASMAGQLPNQPQHF	TGTGCCAGTATGGCGGGACAGCTTCCTAATCAGCCCCAGCATTTT
-	TRBV5-5	TRBJ2-3	once	CASSLSSATDTQYF	TGTGCCAGCAGCTTGAGCAGCGCGACCGATACGCAGTATTTT
-	TRBV14	TRBJ1-6	once	CASSQANSPLHF	TGTGCCAGCAGCCAAGCGAATTCACCCCTCCACTTT
TRBD2	TRBV7-2	TRBJ2-7	-	CASSRTSGEYEQYF	TGTGCCAGCTCTCGGACTAGCGGCGAATACGAGCAGTACTTC
-	TRBV7-9	TRBJ1-3	-	CASSLETPGAIYF	TGTGCCAGCAGCTTAGAGACCCCAGGCGCCATATATTTT
-	TRBV11-2	TRBJ2-5	-	CASSWRSLREIETQYF	TGTGCCAGCAGCTGGCGATCTCTGAGGGAAATAGAGACCCAGTACTTC
-	TRBV28	TRBJ1-6	-	CASSATPGLFNSPLHF	TGTGCCAGCAGTGCAACCCCGGGACTGTTTAATTCACCCCTCCACTTT
TRBD1	TRBV4-1	TRBJ1-1	-	CASSQAAPKGRQGAHTEAFF	TGCGCCAGCAGCCAAGCAGCCCCCAAAGGAAGACAGGGGGCGCATACTGAAGCTTTCTTT
TRBD2	TRBV7-2	TRBJ2-4	-	CASSPGTSGGRLDF	TGTGCCAGCAGCCCAGGGACTAGCGGGGGGCGGTTGGACTTC
TRBD2	TRBV14	TRBJ2-3	few	CASSHPQTSGGRTDTQYF	TGTGCCAGCAGCCACCCCCAGACTAGCGGGGGCCGCACAGATACGCAGTATTTT
-	TRBV27	TRBJ2-7	-	CASSRFRSYEQYF	TGTGCCAGCAGCCGGTTCCGGAGCTACGAGCAGTACTTC
-	TRBV10-2	TRBJ1-6	-	CASRAESGYNSPLHF	TGCGCCAGCAGGGCCGAATCGGGCTATAATTCACCCCTCCACTTT
TRBD2	TRBV5-4	TRBJ2-1	-	CASSFGAGGSSYNEQFF	TGTGCCAGCAGCTTTGGAGCGGGGGGTTCTTCCTACAATGAGCAGTTCTTC
TRBD1	TRBV19	TRBJ2-2	-	CASSPGLGQGTFNTGELFF	TGTGCCAGTAGCCCGGGCCTGGGACAGGGGACTTTCAACACCGGGGAGCTGTTTTTT
-	TRBV4-1	TRBJ1-1	-	CASSQVGTGPAEAFF	TGCGCCAGCAGCCAAGTGGGAACAGGCCCCGCTGAAGCTTTCTTT
TRBD1	TRBV5-1	TRBJ2-1	-	CASSLQGATEFF	TGCGCCAGCAGTCTCCAGGGGGCTACGGAGTTCTTC